This record concerns one TCR beta chain sequence. The antigen is unknown. cDNA libraries for TCR beta contained unique molecular identifiers. A population of about 1 to 11 million T cells gave rise to about half a million cDNA molecules. One entry per CDR3 protein, called by TCRdb with MiXCR from the PCR reads. The sample has approximately 660,000 distinct CDR3 sequences, 59% seen once. This sample was taken from a study of post-analysis software for immune sequencing data. Study-wide context: In terms of disease course, relapsing-remitting, secondary progressive and progressive-relapsing multiple sclerosis were included. Points from the study as a whole: Among roughly 5 TRBV segments more frequent in patients than controls were TRBV5-6, TRBV5-1 and TRBV20-1.

There are 14 residues in the CDR3. V lost 3 bases and J lost 8; bases outside the gene matches: 8. The sample taken for sequencing was blood. The chain recombines TRBV12-3 or TRBV12-4 with TRBJ1-2; the match to TRBD1 covers 8 bases. The TCR was taken from a girl aged 2-10 years with multiple sclerosis. In DNA form, the CDR3 reads TGTGCCAGCAGTTTCCACAGGGGGGCGGGAGGCTACACCTTC. This gives the protein CASSFHRGAGGYTF.